The clone carrying this TCR beta chain has just a few counts. The antigen is unknown. The record originates from a study of T-cell memory formation after mild COVID-19. On the study more broadly: Among the donors, TCR clusters were largely specific to each donor.

Overall study findings and caveats: The main location of contracting CD4+ clones was CM and EM, and that of contracting CD8+ clones was EMRA. Cross-reactive memory apparently joined, as some responding clones appeared in pre-infection memory.

5'RACE with constant-segment primers yielded barcoded, UMI-tagged TCR alpha and TCR beta cDNA libraries. TCRdb analysed the 5' RACE reads with MiXCR anew, one entry per CDR3 protein. The sample lists a few hundred thousand distinct CDR3 sequences, roughly 16% occurring once. From germline, CDR1 is SNHLY and CDR2 FYNNEI. The CDR3 contains 15 residues. Trimming took 4 bases from V and 5 from J, leaving 17 bases between them. Sample: PBMCs or a T cell subset sorted from them (not recorded which). The sequence was obtained from a man in his late teens or twenties who had mild COVID-19 (a few samples of this study predate the infection). Cell type and time point are not known. This chain links TRBV2 with TRBJ2-5, with D perhaps TRBD1 (5 bases). CDR3 loop: CASSGGLGPAETQYF. The DNA of the CDR3 is TGTGCCAGCAGTGGGGGCTTGGGGCCTGCGGAGACCCAGTACTTC.